The 5 T cell receptor beta chains given below trace back to one sample, sequenced in a study of STAT5B mutations in CD4+ large granular lymphocyte leukemia. Using immunoSEQ multiplex PCR, the repertoire was profiled, and TCRdb retains in-frame clones only, with some absent. The sample contains 25,000 to 35,000 clones, about two thirds of which appear only once. Sequenced: CD4+ T cells from blood buffy coats. The receptors were gathered from a human donor in good health.

The J gene is TRBJ2-1, the V gene TRBV5-1; 9 positions agree with TRBD1. J lost 9 bases, V lost 3 bases, and 22 bases had no gene match. The CDR3 loop spans 19 amino acids. Germline CDR1 and CDR2: SGHRS and YFSETQ. The CDR3 is CASSWAPETTGGLGVEQFF. CDR3 nucleotides: TGCGCCAGCAGCTGGGCCCCGGAGACAACAGGGGGCTTAGGGGTTGAGCAGTTCTTC.

The chain links TRBV28 to TRBJ2-4, with 9 bases identical to TRBD1. CDR1 and CDR2 (germline): MDHEN, SYDVKM. V gave up 6 bases and J gave up 2 bases; unmatched junction bases: 8. The CDR3 loop spans 16 amino acids. The CDR3 coding sequence is TGTGCCAGCAGCGGAACAGGGGGCGAATCCAAAAACATTCAGTACTTC. This translates into CASSGTGGESKNIQYF.

In this sample, this clone turned up a few times. This chain connects TRBV6-1 to TRBJ1-2; D is ambiguous. The germline V and J ends were trimmed by 4 bases and 4 bases, with 13 bases remaining between them. Germline-derived CDR1 and CDR2 are MNHNS and SASEGT. There are 14 residues in the CDR3. The chain's CDR3 is CASSVNGGSYGYTF. Written as DNA, the CDR3 is TGTGCCAGCAGTGTAAACGGAGGCAGCTATGGCTACACCTTC.

In its sample, this clone was seen a few times. The rearrangement uses TRBV7-2 and TRBJ1-5; TRBD1 might be the D (6 bases). Germline V gene lookup returns CDR1 SGHTA and CDR2 FQGNSA. CDR3 length: 15 amino acids. Trimming shortened V by 1 base and J by 3 bases, and 10 bases separated the two germline ends. CDR3 nucleotides: TGTGCCAGCAGCTTAGGGAACAGGGTCAATCAGCCCCAGCATTTT. It codes for CASSLGNRVNQPQHF.

This chain joins TRBV7-8 and TRBJ1-1; TRBD1 might be the D (5 bases). CDR1 is SGHVS and CDR2 is FQNEAQ in the germline V gene. The V and J ends lost 4 bases and 4 bases respectively, with 13 bases between them. This CDR3 has 14 amino acids. The CDR3 loop is CASSWGGSGTEAFF. The CDR3 bases are TGTGCCAGCAGCTGGGGGGGGTCGGGCACTGAAGCTTTCTTT.